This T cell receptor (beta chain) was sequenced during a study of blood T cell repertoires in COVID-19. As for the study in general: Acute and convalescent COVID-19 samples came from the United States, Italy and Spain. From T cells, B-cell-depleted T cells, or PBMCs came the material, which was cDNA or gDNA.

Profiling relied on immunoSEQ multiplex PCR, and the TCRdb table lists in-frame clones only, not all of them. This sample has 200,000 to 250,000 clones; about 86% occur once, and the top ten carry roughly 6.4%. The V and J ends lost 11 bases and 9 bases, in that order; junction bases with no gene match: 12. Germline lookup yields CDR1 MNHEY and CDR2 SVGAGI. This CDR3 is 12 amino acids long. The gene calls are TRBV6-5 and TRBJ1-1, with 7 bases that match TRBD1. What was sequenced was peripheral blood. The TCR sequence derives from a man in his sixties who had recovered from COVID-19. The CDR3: CAGSQTGMKAFF. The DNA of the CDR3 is TGTGCCGGGTCCCAGACAGGGATGAAAGCTTTCTTT.